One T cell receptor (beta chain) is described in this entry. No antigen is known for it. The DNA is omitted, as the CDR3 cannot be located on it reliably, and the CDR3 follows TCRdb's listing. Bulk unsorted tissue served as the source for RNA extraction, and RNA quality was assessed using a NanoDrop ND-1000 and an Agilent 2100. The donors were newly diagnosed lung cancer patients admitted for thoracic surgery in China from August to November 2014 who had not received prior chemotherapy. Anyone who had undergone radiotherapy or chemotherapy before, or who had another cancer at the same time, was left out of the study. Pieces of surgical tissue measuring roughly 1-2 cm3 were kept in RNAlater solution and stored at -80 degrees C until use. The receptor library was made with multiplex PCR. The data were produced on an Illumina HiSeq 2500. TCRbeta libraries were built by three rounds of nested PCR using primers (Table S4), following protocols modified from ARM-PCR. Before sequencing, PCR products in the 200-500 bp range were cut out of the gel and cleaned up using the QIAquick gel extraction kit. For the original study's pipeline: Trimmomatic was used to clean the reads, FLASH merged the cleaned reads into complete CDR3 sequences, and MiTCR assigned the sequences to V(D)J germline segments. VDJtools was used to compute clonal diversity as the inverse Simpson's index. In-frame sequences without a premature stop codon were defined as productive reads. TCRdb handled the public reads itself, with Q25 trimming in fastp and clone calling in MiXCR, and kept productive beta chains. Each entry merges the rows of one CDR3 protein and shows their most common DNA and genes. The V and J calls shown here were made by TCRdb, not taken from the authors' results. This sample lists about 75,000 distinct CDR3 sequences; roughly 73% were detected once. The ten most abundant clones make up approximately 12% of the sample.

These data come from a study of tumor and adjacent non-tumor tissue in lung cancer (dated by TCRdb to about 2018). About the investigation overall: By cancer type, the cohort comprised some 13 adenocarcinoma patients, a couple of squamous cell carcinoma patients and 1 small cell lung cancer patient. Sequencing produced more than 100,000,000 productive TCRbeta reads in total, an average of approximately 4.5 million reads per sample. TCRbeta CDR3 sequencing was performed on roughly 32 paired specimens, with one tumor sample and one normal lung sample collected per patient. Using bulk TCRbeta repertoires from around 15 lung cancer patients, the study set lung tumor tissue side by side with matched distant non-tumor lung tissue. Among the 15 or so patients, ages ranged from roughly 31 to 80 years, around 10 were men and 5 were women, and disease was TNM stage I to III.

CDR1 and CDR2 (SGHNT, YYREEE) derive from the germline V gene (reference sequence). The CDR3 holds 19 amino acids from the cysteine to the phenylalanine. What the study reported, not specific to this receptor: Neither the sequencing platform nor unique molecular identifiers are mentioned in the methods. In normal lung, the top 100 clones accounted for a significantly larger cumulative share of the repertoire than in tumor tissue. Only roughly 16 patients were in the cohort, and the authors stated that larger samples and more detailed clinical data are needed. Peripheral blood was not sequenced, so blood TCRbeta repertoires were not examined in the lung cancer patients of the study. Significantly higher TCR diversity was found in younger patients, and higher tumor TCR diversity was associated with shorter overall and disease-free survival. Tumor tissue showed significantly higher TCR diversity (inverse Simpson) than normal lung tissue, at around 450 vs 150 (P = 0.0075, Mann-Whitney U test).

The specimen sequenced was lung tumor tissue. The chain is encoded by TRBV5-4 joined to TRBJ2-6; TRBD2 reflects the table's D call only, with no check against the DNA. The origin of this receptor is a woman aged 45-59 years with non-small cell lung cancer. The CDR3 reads CASSLVASGSLPRANVVTF.